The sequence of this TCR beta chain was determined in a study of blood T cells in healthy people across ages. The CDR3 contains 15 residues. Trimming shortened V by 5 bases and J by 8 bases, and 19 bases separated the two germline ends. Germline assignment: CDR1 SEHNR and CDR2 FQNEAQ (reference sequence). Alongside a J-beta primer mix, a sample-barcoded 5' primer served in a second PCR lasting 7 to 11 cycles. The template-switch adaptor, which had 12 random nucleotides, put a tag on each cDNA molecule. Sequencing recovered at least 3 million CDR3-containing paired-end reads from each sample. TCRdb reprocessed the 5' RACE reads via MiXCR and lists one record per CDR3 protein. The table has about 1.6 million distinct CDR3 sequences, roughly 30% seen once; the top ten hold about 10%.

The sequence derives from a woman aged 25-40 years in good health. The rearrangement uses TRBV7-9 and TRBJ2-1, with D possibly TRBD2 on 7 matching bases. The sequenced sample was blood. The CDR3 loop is CASSQEGGGGDEQFF. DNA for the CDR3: TGTGCCAGCAGCCAGGAGGGAGGAGGGGGGGATGAGCAGTTCTTC.